The entry below describes one TCR beta chain. The data derive from a study of glioma-infiltrating T cells after dendritic cell vaccination. Study-wide context: Monocyte-derived dendritic cells, cultured seven days with IL-4 and GM-CSF, were pulsed with autologous tumor lysate.

Sequencing was performed with immunoSEQ multiplex PCR; in TCRdb, only in-frame clones are kept and a portion is missing. The sample includes about 94,000 clones, over 80% of them seen just once. V was trimmed by 6 bases and J by 7 bases, leaving 21 bases between them. CDR1 GTSNPN and CDR2 SVGIG come from the germline V gene (reference sequence). This CDR3 is built from 15 residues. Noted time point: after dendritic cell vaccination, including at tumor progression/relapse. PBMC were collected before vaccination, two weeks after the third vaccination, and at progression. The chain employs TRBV30 and TRBJ2-2, with D possibly being TRBD2 (5 bases). The sequence came from a human donor with glioblastoma. Sample: blood, taken after dendritic cell vaccination. In DNA form, the CDR3 reads TGTGCCTGCCTACTGGGCAGTGCGGGTGGCGGGGAGCTGTTTTTT. Amino acids: CACLLGSAGGGELFF.